The 9 T cell receptor beta chains reported below all come from one sample, sequenced in a study of blood T cell repertoires in COVID-19. Repertoires were generated with immunoSEQ multiplex PCR, while TCRdb's copy carries only in-frame clones and drops some. The data contain approximately 350,000 clones, roughly 90% of them singletons. Sequences were obtained from peripheral blood. All receptors derive from a woman in her sixties or seventies with COVID-19, enrolled during active disease.

The chain joins TRBV7-2 to TRBJ2-5, with TRBD2 identical over 7 bases. Trimming removed 5 bases from V and 4 bases from J; junction bases left unmatched: 10. The CDR3 has 15 amino acids. Germline V lookup: CDR1 SGHTA, CDR2 FQGNSA. The CDR3 bases are TGTGCCAGCAGCGTAACCTCAGGGAGGGGAGAGACCCAGTACTTC. Residues: CASSVTSGRGETQYF.

Note on this clone: Other nucleotide sequences from this sample produce the same CDR3. This chain uses TRBV7-9 with TRBJ2-5; the D gene is possibly TRBD1 (6 bases). This CDR3 region has 14 residues. Germline V CDR1 and CDR2: SEHNR, FQNEAQ (reference sequence). Between the trimmed V and J ends, which lost 4 bases and 1 base, there was a span of 10 bases. The CDR3 DNA reads as TGTGCCAGCAGCTCACAGGGACCCCAAGAGACCCAGTACTTC. It codes for CASSSQGPQETQYF.

The rearrangement uses TRBV11-2 and TRBJ1-2; the D is unclear. Germline CDR1 and CDR2: SGHAT and FQNNGV. V lost 6 bases to trimming and J lost 4 bases, with 15 bases between them. The CDR3 totals 14 residues. The CDR3 bases are TGTGCCAGCAGGCATTTAGACTCGGTCTATGGCTACACCTTC. Its translation is CASRHLDSVYGYTF.

This chain links TRBV6-1 with TRBJ1-2, with TRBD1 matching 7 bases. J gave up 6 bases and V 1 base, and 2 bases lay outside the gene matches. Germline V gives CDR1 MNHNS, CDR2 SASEGT. The CDR3 loop spans 13 amino acids. The CDR3 loop reads CASSEGTGDGYTF. In DNA form, the CDR3 reads TGTGCCAGCAGTGAAGGTACAGGGGATGGCTACACCTTC.

This chain joins TRBV27 and TRBJ1-2; D is ambiguous. Germline CDR1 MNHEY, CDR2 SMNVEV (reference sequence). CDR3 size: 18 residues. V lost 5 bases and J 2 bases, leaving 24 bases between the germline ends. As DNA, the CDR3 is TGTGCCAGCAGTCCAAACCCCCCGGGTGTGGCAGAGAACTATGGCTACACCTTC. This encodes CASSPNPPGVAENYGYTF.

This chain joins TRBV4-3 and TRBJ1-2; 10 bases map to TRBD1. CDR1 is LGHNA and CDR2 is YSLEER in the germline V gene. The J segment lost 8 bases and the V segment lost 0 bases, leaving 12 bases of the junction unmatched. CDR3 length: 17 amino acids. CDR3 protein: CASSQDSDRGELGGYTF. DNA for the CDR3: TGCGCCAGCAGCCAAGATTCGGACAGGGGGGAGTTAGGCGGCTACACCTTC.

With regard to this clone: At the DNA level, this CDR3 is encoded by other sequences in the same sample as well. The chain's CDR3 is CASSLGQMNTEAFF. The CDR3 DNA reads as TGTGCCAGCAGCTTAGGCCAGATGAACACTGAAGCTTTCTTT. The chain couples TRBV7-2 to TRBJ1-1; no clear D gene. V was cut by 1 base and J by 0 bases, with 6 bases left in between. CDR1 is SGHTA, CDR2 FQGNSA, per germline. The CDR3 extends over 14 amino acids.

The rearrangement links TRBV10-2 to TRBJ1-2, with 9 positions matching TRBD1. The CDR3 spans 16 residues. Germline lookup yields CDR1 WSHSY and CDR2 SAAADI. After removal of 5 bases from V and 7 bases from J, the junction contained 14 bases not matched to a gene. The CDR3 DNA reads TGCGCCAGCAGTTCATACTTACAGGGGGCAGGTAGTGGCTACACCTTC. Translation gives CASSSYLQGAGSGYTF.

This chain connects TRBV6-5 to TRBJ2-1; 12 nucleotides match TRBD2. V lost 7 bases, J lost 8 bases, and 9 bases stayed unmatched. This CDR3 comprises 15 residues. The germline V gene has CDR1 MNHEY and CDR2 SVGAGI. DNA for the CDR3: TGTGCCAGCAACTCGGGACTAGCGGGTCTCGATGAGCAGTTCTTC. It codes for CASNSGLAGLDEQFF.